A selection of T cell receptor beta chains follows, all from one sample in a study of blood T cell repertoires in COVID-19. Clones were read by immunoSEQ multiplex PCR, and TCRdb kept only the in-frame ones, dropping some. The sample shows about 190,000 clones, 70% to 80% of them seen only once. Source material: peripheral blood. The receptors stem from a man in his forties or fifties who had recovered from COVID-19. CDR3s include the opening cysteine and the closing phenylalanine or tryptophan. A D gene is named only where the DNA matches it firmly. Clone size is not always given. Where it is, it says once, few, many or a class for expanded clones.

D | size | J | V | CDR3 | DNA
TRBD1 | once | TRBJ2-2 | TRBV6-6 | CASSTPGQGHGELFF | TGTGCCAGCAGTACACCGGGACAGGGCCACGGGGAGCTGTTTTTT
. | . | TRBJ2-7 | TRBV11-1 | CASSLVRAYEQYF | TGTGCCAGCAGCTTAGTTCGAGCCTACGAGCAGTACTTC
. | few | TRBJ1-6 | TRBV11-2 | CASSLVVSDSPLHF | TGTGCCAGCAGCTTAGTTGTCAGCGATTCACCCCTCCACTTT
. | few | TRBJ2-3 | TRBV3-1/TRBV3-2 | CASTQGSGDTQYF | TGTGCCAGCACCCAGGGGTCGGGGGATACGCAGTATTTT
TRBD1 | . | TRBJ2-3 | TRBV29-1 | CSVDNRDRGQDTQYF | TGCAGCGTTGATAACCGGGACAGGGGGCAAGATACGCAGTATTTT
. | once | TRBJ1-3 | TRBV28 | CASSLSFRGRGGGNTIYF | TGTGCCAGCAGTTTAAGCTTCCGGGGGAGAGGAGGTGGAAACACCATATATTTT
. | . | TRBJ2-1 | TRBV6-5 | CASSYSGGRANNEQFF | TGTGCCAGCAGTTACTCAGGGGGGAGGGCTAACAATGAGCAGTTCTTC
. | . | TRBJ2-5 | TRBV10-3 | CAISEAETQYF | TGTGCCATCAGTGAAGCCGAGACCCAGTACTTC
TRBD1 | . | TRBJ1-1 | TRBV7-8 | CASSLAGTATAFF | TGTGCCAGCAGCTTAGCAGGGACAGCTACAGCTTTCTTT
. | . | TRBJ2-1 | TRBV5-1 | CASSLGLSSYNEQFF | TGCGCCAGCAGCTTGGGACTAAGCTCCTACAATGAGCAGTTCTTC
. | . | TRBJ1-2 | TRBV9 | CASSVDSGAGDGYTF | TGTGCCAGCAGCGTAGACTCAGGGGCCGGAGATGGCTACACCTTC
. | once | TRBJ1-4 | TRBV29-1 | CSVQPGTLEGNEKLFF | TGCAGCGTACAACCCGGGACTCTGGAGGGTAATGAAAAACTGTTTTTT
. | . | TRBJ1-2 | TRBV28 | CASSSIQGPTGGYTF | TGTGCCAGCAGTTCAATACAGGGTCCGACTGGTGGCTACACCTTC
. | . | TRBJ1-2 | TRBV13 | CASSLTSGKPLNGYTF | TGTGCCAGCAGCTTAACATCCGGGAAACCCCTCAACGGCTACACCTTC
. | few | TRBJ1-1 | TRBV5-6 | CASTRTFGNTEAFF | TGTGCCAGCACCCGCACGTTCGGGAACACTGAAGCTTTCTTT
. | . | TRBJ2-6 | TRBV24-1 | CATSAGYGANVLTF | TGTGCCACCAGTGCGGGGTATGGGGCCAACGTCCTGACTTTC
. | . | TRBJ2-7 | TRBV12-2 | CASRLVASGREGAYEQYF | TGTGCAAGTCGCTTAGTGGCTAGCGGGAGGGAGGGGGCCTACGAGCAGTACTTC
TRBD1 | . | TRBJ1-5 | TRBV28 | CASRHSDRALNQPQHF | TGTGCCAGCAGACACTCGGACAGGGCCCTCAATCAGCCCCAGCATTTT
TRBD2 | . | TRBJ2-3 | TRBV3-1/TRBV3-2 | CASSQSHGGGNTQYF | TGTGCCAGCAGCCAATCTCACGGGGGGGGGAATACGCAGTATTTT